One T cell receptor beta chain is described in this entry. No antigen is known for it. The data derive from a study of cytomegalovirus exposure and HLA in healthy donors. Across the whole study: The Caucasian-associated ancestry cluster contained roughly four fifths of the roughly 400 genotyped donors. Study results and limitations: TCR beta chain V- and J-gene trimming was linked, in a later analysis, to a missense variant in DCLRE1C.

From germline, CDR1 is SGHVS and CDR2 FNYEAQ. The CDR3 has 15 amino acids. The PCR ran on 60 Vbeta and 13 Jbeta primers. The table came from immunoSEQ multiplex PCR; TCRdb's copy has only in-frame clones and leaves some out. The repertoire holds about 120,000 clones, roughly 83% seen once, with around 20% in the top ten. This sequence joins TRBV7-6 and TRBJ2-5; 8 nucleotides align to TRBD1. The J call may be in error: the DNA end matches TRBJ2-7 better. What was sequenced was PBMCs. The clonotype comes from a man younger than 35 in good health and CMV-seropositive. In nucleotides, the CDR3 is TGTGCCAGCAGCAACCGGACAGGGCCGCCGCACGAGCAGTACTTC. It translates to CASSNRTGPPHEQYF.